This T cell receptor (beta chain) was profiled in a study of beta chain features in type 1 diabetes. Overall study: Sorted cells, roughly 98,000,000 in number, were examined across all samples. Whole-study results and caveats: Significant though moderate, a shortening of TCRB CDR3s appeared in all four CD4+ subsets of Type 1 diabetes patients. The question left open here concerned HLA type influencing TCRB rearrangement. Insertions at VDJ junctions were less frequent in type 1 diabetes patients. These patients also deleted more nucleotides at the same junctions.

This clone was counted at least ten times. Its antigen is as yet unknown. Germline V gene data show CDR1 as ENHRY and CDR2 as SYGVKD. V was pared by 5 bases and J by 0 bases, with 14 bases between. The CDR3 is made up of 17 amino acids. Sequencing targeted expressed TCRB transcripts, as all isolated RNA had been reverse transcribed. Here immunoSEQ multiplex PCR was the method, and the copy in TCRdb shows in-frame clones only, minus some. The sample carries about 140,000 clones, 9.7% recorded once. Specimen: central memory CD4+ T cells from blood. The chain combines TRBV10-3 with TRBJ2-6; D is perhaps TRBD1 (6 bases). This sequence originates from a woman aged 40 to 50 in good health. The CDR3 here is CAISLRGADSGANVLTF. CDR3 nucleotides: TGTGCCATCAGTCTCAGGGGCGCCGACTCTGGGGCCAACGTCCTGACTTTC.